This is a list of T cell receptor beta chains from one sample in a study of T cell responses to AZD1222 COVID-19 vaccine. Sequencing was performed with immunoSEQ multiplex PCR; in TCRdb, only in-frame clones are kept and a portion is missing. The sample carries over 130,000 clones, 88% recorded once. The sample was peripheral blood, taken 28 days after the second AZD1222 dose. These receptors were taken from an adult who received the AZD1222 COVID-19 vaccine. CDR3s include the opening cysteine and the closing phenylalanine or tryptophan. Fields, in order: D gene, J gene, V gene, clone size, CDR3 protein, CDR3 DNA. The D gene is left open where the match is weak. Size is stated for part of the rows, as once, few or many counts, or as a class when the clone is expanded.

NA TRBJ2-3 TRBV27 NA CASSVQPLRGGPRSTQYF TGTGCCAGCAGTGTACAACCTCTGAGGGGGGGGCCGCGAAGTACGCAGTATTTT
TRBD1 TRBJ1-2 TRBV6-2/TRBV6-3 NA CASSHQQGYGYTF TGTGCCAGCAGTCATCAACAGGGGTATGGCTACACCTTC
NA TRBJ1-2 TRBV3-1/TRBV3-2 NA CASSQPGRVIYGYTF TGTGCCAGCAGCCAACCGGGTAGGGTGATCTATGGCTACACCTTC
TRBD2 TRBJ2-2 TRBV19 NA CATRAGRTGELFF TGTGCCACCAGAGCGGGGAGGACCGGGGAGCTGTTTTTT
NA TRBJ2-7 TRBV11-1 NA CASSLLQGKSYEQYF TGTGCCAGCAGCTTGCTACAGGGAAAAAGTTACGAGCAGTACTTC
NA TRBJ1-5 TRBV21-1 NA CASSKLEGTWSNQPQHF TGTGCCAGCAGCAAGCTAGAGGGGACCTGGAGCAATCAGCCCCAGCATTTT
NA TRBJ1-5 TRBV11-2 NA CASSLVPAPNQPQHF TGTGCCAGCAGCTTAGTTCCGGCACCCAATCAGCCCCAGCATTTT
NA TRBJ2-3 TRBV18 NA CASSATLTFTDTQYF TGTGCCAGCTCAGCTACGCTGACCTTCACAGATACGCAGTATTTT
TRBD2 TRBJ2-7 TRBV15 NA CATSRGIAGALREQYF TGTGCCACCAGCAGAGGAATAGCGGGAGCTCTTAGGGAGCAGTACTTC
NA TRBJ1-1 TRBV4-1 NA CASSQGTDLNTEAFF TGCGCCAGCAGCCAAGGGACGGACCTGAACACTGAAGCTTTCTTT
TRBD1 TRBJ1-4 TRBV6-5 NA CASSPEGQRNEKLFF TGTGCCAGCAGCCCCGAGGGACAGAGAAATGAAAAACTGTTTTTT
TRBD1 TRBJ1-2 TRBV11-2 NA CASSLGGQGNGYTF TGTGCCAGCAGCTTAGGTGGACAGGGTAATGGCTACACCTTC
NA TRBJ2-6 TRBV14 NA CASSRRITGIGGANVLTF TGTGCCAGCAGCCGGAGAATTACAGGCATCGGTGGGGCCAACGTCCTGACTTTC
NA TRBJ2-5 TRBV29-1 NA CSGPQGETQYF TGCAGCGGACCACAAGGGGAGACCCAGTACTTC
TRBD1 TRBJ1-4 TRBV5-6 NA CASSTKTGDEKLFF TGTGCCAGCAGTACGAAAACAGGGGACGAAAAACTGTTTTTT
NA TRBJ1-3 TRBV28 NA CASLPSLSGNTIYF TGTGCCAGCCTACCGTCACTTTCTGGAAACACCATATATTTT
NA TRBJ1-1 TRBV10-3 NA CATTIAREGTEAFF TGTGCCACAACCATAGCCCGGGAGGGCACTGAAGCTTTCTTT
NA TRBJ2-7 TRBV7-2 few CASSKNHEQYF TGTGCCAGCAGTAAGAACCACGAGCAGTACTTC
NA TRBJ2-5 TRBV7-2 NA CASSLNLGEETQYF TGTGCCAGCAGCTTAAATTTGGGGGAGGAGACCCAGTACTTC
NA TRBJ1-4 TRBV14 NA CASSHREGGPSREKLFF TGTGCCAGCAGCCACCGAGAAGGTGGCCCCAGTCGCGAAAAACTGTTTTTT
NA TRBJ2-7 TRBV9 once CASSVGLGRFEQYF TGTGCCAGCAGCGTGGGACTGGGACGGTTCGAGCAGTACTTC
NA TRBJ2-5 TRBV7-2 once CASSLVGAGEETQYF TGTGCCAGCAGCTTAGTGGGCGCAGGGGAGGAGACCCAGTACTTC
NA TRBJ1-2 TRBV9 NA CASSKAAGERYTF TGTGCCAGCAGCAAAGCGGCAGGGGAGCGCTACACCTTC
NA TRBJ1-3 TRBV6-5 NA CASRDGPGNTIYF TGTGCCAGCAGGGACGGTCCTGGAAACACCATATATTTT
NA TRBJ2-7 TRBV21-1 once CASSKATGAEQYF TGTGCCAGCAGCAAGGCAACAGGGGCCGAGCAGTACTTC
TRBD1 TRBJ1-1 TRBV5-4 NA CASSSKTGTNTEAFF TGTGCCAGCAGCTCAAAGACAGGGACGAACACTGAAGCTTTCTTT
NA TRBJ1-3 TRBV7-3 once CASSLSGTPGNTIYF TGTGCCAGCAGCTTATCCGGGACCCCGGGAAACACCATATATTTT
TRBD1 TRBJ2-4 TRBV14 NA CASSQGGTGWNIQYF TGTGCCAGCAGCCAAGGGGGGACAGGGTGGAACATTCAGTACTTC
NA TRBJ2-2 TRBV23-1 NA CASSQSSPHGGPGELFF TGCGCCAGCAGTCAATCCTCGCCACACGGAGGTCCCGGGGAGCTGTTTTTT
NA TRBJ2-3 TRBV19 NA CASSIGPQADTQYF TGTGCCAGTAGTATCGGGCCCCAAGCGGATACGCAGTATTTT
NA TRBJ2-3 TRBV24-1 NA CATSDLGTSTDTQYF TGTGCCACCAGTGATTTGGGGACTAGCACAGATACGCAGTATTTT
TRBD2 TRBJ2-5 TRBV6-2/TRBV6-3 NA CASSRTSGSQKTQYF TGTGCCAGCAGCCGGACTAGCGGGAGCCAAAAGACCCAGTACTTC
NA TRBJ2-7 TRBV7-8 NA CASSITGTSSAEQYF TGTGCCAGCAGCATAACCGGGACCAGCTCCGCCGAGCAGTACTTC
TRBD2 TRBJ2-7 TRBV7-9 once CASSSPTSGRSYEQYF TGTGCCAGCAGCTCGCCGACTAGCGGGCGATCCTACGAGCAGTACTTC
NA TRBJ2-6 TRBV28 NA CANSGANVLTF TGTGCCAATTCTGGGGCCAACGTCCTGACTTTC
NA TRBJ1-5 TRBV10-1 few CASQWSHYSNQPQHF TGCGCCAGCCAATGGAGCCATTATAGCAATCAGCCCCAGCATTTT
NA TRBJ2-1 TRBV18 NA CASSPTVTDNEQFF TGTGCCAGCTCACCAACCGTGACGGACAATGAGCAGTTCTTC
NA TRBJ2-3 TRBV6-6 NA CASSHVMDRSSTDTQYF TGTGCCAGCAGTCATGTTATGGACAGATCTAGCACAGATACGCAGTATTTT
NA TRBJ2-7 TRBV24-1 once CATSDPIRALTSYEQYF TGTGCCACCAGTGATCCGATCCGGGCTCTGACCTCCTACGAGCAGTACTTC
NA TRBJ2-1 TRBV7-7 NA CASSLGHGGENEQFF TGTGCTAGCAGCTTAGGTCACGGGGGCGAGAATGAGCAGTTCTTC
TRBD2 TRBJ2-2 TRBV10-3 NA CAIRAVTSGRATGELFF TGTGCCATCAGGGCCGTGACTAGCGGGAGAGCAACCGGGGAGCTGTTTTTT
NA TRBJ1-1 TRBV1 NA CTSSQDGTQKNSTEAFF TGCACCAGCAGCCAAGACGGGACTCAGAAGAATAGCACTGAAGCTTTCTTT
TRBD1 TRBJ1-5 TRBV19 NA CASSLQGGLGQPQHF TGTGCCAGTAGCTTACAGGGGGGGTTGGGTCAGCCCCAGCATTTT
NA TRBJ2-1 TRBV29-1 NA CSVEVIDGVGRVYNEQFF TGCAGCGTTGAAGTTATCGACGGGGTGGGCCGGGTTTACAATGAGCAGTTCTTC
TRBD2 TRBJ2-7 TRBV30 NA CAWRLAGVYEQYF TGTGCCTGGAGACTAGCGGGAGTCTACGAGCAGTACTTC
TRBD1 TRBJ1-1 TRBV27 NA CASSYGQDSWRFEAFF TGTGCCAGCAGCTACGGACAGGATTCTTGGAGATTTGAAGCTTTCTTT
NA TRBJ1-3 TRBV30 NA CAWIPGGSGNTIYF TGTGCCTGGATCCCCGGGGGCTCTGGAAACACCATATATTTT
NA TRBJ1-4 TRBV5-1 NA CASSLAGLGGDEKLFF TGCGCCAGCAGCTTGGCCGGGTTGGGCGGCGATGAAAAACTGTTTTTT
TRBD1 TRBJ1-6 TRBV19 NA CATGTGVISPLHF TGTGCCACCGGGACAGGGGTTATTTCACCCCTCCACTTT
NA TRBJ2-7 TRBV28 NA CASSLNFYEQYF TGTGCCAGCAGTTTAAATTTCTACGAGCAGTACTTC
TRBD1 TRBJ1-3 TRBV27 NA CASSLGQGRGNTIYF TGTGCCAGCAGTTTAGGACAGGGGCGCGGAAACACCATATATTTT
NA TRBJ2-5 TRBV5-1 NA CASRRDTQETQYF TGCGCCAGCCGCCGGGACACCCAAGAGACCCAGTACTTC
NA TRBJ1-6 TRBV6-5 NA CASSYTGGSDSPLHF TGTGCCAGCAGTTACACCGGAGGGTCGGATTCACCCCTCCACTTT
NA TRBJ2-3 TRBV7-2 NA CAGTSSFTDTQYF TGTGCCGGAACGTCAAGCTTCACAGATACGCAGTATTTT